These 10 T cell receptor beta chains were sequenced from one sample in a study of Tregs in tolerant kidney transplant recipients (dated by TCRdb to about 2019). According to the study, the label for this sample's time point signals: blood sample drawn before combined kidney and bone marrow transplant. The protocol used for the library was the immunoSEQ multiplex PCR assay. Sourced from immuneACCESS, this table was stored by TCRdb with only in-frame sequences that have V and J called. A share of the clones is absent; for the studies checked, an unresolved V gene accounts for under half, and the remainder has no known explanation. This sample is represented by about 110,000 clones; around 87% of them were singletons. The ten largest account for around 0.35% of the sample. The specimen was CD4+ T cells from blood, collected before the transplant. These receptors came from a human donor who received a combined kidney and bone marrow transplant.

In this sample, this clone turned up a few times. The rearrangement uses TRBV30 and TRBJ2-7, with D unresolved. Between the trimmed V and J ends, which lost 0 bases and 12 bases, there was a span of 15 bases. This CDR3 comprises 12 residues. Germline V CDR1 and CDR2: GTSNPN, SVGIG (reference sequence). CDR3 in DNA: TGTGCCTGGAGTGTTAGTAGCCACTTTCTGTACTTC. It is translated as CAWSVSSHFLYF.

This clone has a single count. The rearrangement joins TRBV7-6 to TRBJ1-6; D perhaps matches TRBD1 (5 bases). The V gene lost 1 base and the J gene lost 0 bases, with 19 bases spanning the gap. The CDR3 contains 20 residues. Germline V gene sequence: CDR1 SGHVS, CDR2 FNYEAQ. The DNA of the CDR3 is TGTGCCAGCAGCTTAGTGGGTGTGGGGCAGGGAAGCTCCTATAATTCACCCCTCCACTTT. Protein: CASSLVGVGQGSSYNSPLHF.

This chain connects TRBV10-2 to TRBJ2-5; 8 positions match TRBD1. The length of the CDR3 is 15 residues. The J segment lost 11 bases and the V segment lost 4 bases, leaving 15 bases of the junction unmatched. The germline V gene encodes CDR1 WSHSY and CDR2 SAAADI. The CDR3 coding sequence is TGCGCCAGCAGTGGAATGTCAGGGGGCCTGGAAGAGCAGTACTTC. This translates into CASSGMSGGLEEQYF.

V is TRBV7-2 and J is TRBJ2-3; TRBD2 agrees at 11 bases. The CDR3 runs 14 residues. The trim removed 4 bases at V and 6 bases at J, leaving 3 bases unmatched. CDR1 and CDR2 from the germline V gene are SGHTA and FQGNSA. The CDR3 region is CASSSRLAGDTQYF. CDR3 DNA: TGTGCCAGCAGCTCCAGACTAGCGGGGGATACGCAGTATTTT.

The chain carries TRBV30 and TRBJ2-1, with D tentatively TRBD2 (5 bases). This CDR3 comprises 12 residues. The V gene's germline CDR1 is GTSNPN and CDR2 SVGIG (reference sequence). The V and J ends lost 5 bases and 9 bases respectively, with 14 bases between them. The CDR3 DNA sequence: TGTGCCTGGGTGCCGGACGCGGGTGAGCAGTTCTTC. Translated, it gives CAWVPDAGEQFF.

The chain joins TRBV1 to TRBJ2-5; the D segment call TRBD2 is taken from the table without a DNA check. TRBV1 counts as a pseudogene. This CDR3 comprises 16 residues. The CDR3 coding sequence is TGCACCAGCAGCCAAGATAGTCTAGCGGGGGGGGAGACCCAGTACTTC. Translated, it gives CTSSQDSLAGGETQYF.

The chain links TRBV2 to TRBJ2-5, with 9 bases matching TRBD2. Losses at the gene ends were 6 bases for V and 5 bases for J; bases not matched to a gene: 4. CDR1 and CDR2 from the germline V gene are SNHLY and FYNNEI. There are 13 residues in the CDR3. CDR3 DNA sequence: TGTGCCAGCAGATCGACTAGCGGCGAGACCCAGTACTTC. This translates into CASRSTSGETQYF. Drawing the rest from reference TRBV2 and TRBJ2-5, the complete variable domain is EPEVTQTPSHQVTQMGQEVILRCVPISNHLYFYWYRQILGQKVEFLVSFYNNEISEKSEIFDDQFSVERPDGSNFTLKIRSTKLEDSAMYFCASRSTSGETQYFGPGTRLLVL.

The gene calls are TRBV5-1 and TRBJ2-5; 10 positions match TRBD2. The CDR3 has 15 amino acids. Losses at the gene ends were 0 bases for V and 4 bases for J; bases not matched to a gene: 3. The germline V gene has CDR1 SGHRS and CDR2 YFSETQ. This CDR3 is CASSLAVAGGETQYF. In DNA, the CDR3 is TGCGCCAGCAGCTTGGCCGTAGCGGGGGGAGAGACCCAGTACTTC.

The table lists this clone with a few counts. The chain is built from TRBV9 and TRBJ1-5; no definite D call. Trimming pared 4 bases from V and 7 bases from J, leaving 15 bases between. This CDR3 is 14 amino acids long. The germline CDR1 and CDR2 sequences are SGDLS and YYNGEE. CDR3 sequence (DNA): TGTGCCAGCAGCAAAGGAGGAGGTGCACAGCCCCAGCATTTT. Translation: CASSKGGGAQPQHF.

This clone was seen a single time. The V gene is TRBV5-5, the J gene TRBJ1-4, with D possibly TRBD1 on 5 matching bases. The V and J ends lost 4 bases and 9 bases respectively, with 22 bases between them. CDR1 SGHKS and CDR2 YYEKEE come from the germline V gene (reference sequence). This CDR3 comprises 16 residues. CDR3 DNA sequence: TGTGCCAGCAGCCGCCCAGATCGGGACTCGAGGAAAAAACTGTTTTTT. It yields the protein CASSRPDRDSRKKLFF.